This passage covers 30 T cell receptor beta chains from one sample sequenced in a study of PD-L1 blockade in urothelial cancer. The time point here: pretreatment peripheral blood. TCRdb's copy holds only in-frame clones and misses some; the assay was immunoSEQ multiplex PCR. The table has around 45,000 clones, 82% seen once; the top ten hold more than 1.5%. The source was PBMCs, collected around atezolizumab (anti-PD-L1) treatment. The receptors come from a man aged 50 to 59 with urothelial cancer.

The rearrangement joins TRBV27 to TRBJ2-4, with TRBD1 matching 9 bases. V dropped 7 bases and J dropped 3; count of bases not matched to a gene: 4. The CDR3 totals 14 residues. Germline V gene sequence: CDR1 MNHEY, CDR2 SMNVEV (reference sequence). The CDR3 DNA is TGTGCCAGCACGACAGGGGGAGGCAAAAACATTCAGTACTTC. Its translation is CASTTGGGKNIQYF.

The CDR3 loop reads CAWSVLGWQYF. In DNA form, the CDR3 reads TGTGCCTGGAGTGTACTAGGATGGCAGTACTTC. V gene TRBV30 combines with J gene TRBJ2-7, with D maybe TRBD2 (5 bases). The germline CDR1 and CDR2 sequences are GTSNPN and SVGIG (reference sequence). Trimming left V 0 bases short and J 9 bases short, with 9 bases between. The CDR3 loop spans 11 amino acids.

The CDR3 DNA reads TGTGCCAGCTCACGAGACTGGAACACTGAAGCTTTCTTT. Amino acids: CASSRDWNTEAFF. The chain combines TRBV18 with TRBJ1-1; D gene ambiguous. The length of the CDR3 is 13 residues. From germline, CDR1 is KGHSH and CDR2 LQKENI. V gave up 4 bases and J gave up 1 base, with 7 bases separating them.

V gene TRBV7-2 combines with J gene TRBJ2-5; 8 bases are a match to TRBD2. Per the germline V gene, CDR1 is SGHTA and CDR2 is FQGNSA. V was clipped by 0 bases and J by 2 bases; unmatched bases: 2. This CDR3 region has 15 residues. The CDR3 DNA follows: TGTGCCAGCAGCTTAGCTAGCGGGGCTCAAGAGACCCAGTACTTC. Translated: CASSLASGAQETQYF.

The gene calls are TRBV30 and TRBJ2-7, with TRBD1 matching over 9 bases. V was clipped by 7 bases and J by 2 bases; unmatched bases: 9. The length of the CDR3 is 14 residues. Germline CDR1 reads GTSNPN; CDR2 reads SVGIG (reference sequence). The CDR3 nucleotides are TGTGCCTATAAATGGGGGACAGGGCCCTACGAGCAGTACTTC. It translates to CAYKWGTGPYEQYF.

This rearrangement joins TRBV19 to TRBJ2-5; 9 positions agree with TRBD1. The V segment lost 6 bases and the J segment 5 bases; nucleotides outside the gene matches: 7. The CDR3 runs to 14 residues. The germline V gene has CDR1 LNHDA and CDR2 SQIVND (reference sequence). The CDR3 coding sequence is TGTGCCAGTAGGGAGACAGGGGGAGGCGAGACCCAGTACTTC. Translating gives CASRETGGGETQYF.

V gene TRBV27 combines with J gene TRBJ1-3; a weak D match, TRBD1 (5 bases). Trimming cost V 8 bases and J 8 bases, with 10 bases left between them. The CDR3 is made up of 11 amino acids. CDR1 is MNHEY and CDR2 is SMNVEV in the germline V gene (reference sequence). For the CDR3, the DNA is TGTGCCAGCGGGGACTGGTACACCATATATTTT. Its protein is CASGDWYTIYF.

The chain couples TRBV19 to TRBJ1-1, with a weak D call TRBD1 (5 bases). Germline lookup yields CDR1 LNHDA and CDR2 SQIVND (reference sequence). This CDR3 spans 13 amino acids. Trimming took 9 bases from V and 1 from J, leaving 12 bases between them. The CDR3 region has the DNA TGTGCCAGCCGGGGGTATCAGAACACTGAAGCTTTCTTT. Translated: CASRGYQNTEAFF. The variable domain in full, completed from reference TRBV19 and TRBJ1-1, reads DGGITQSPKYLFRKEGQNVTLSCEQNLNHDAMYWYRQDPGQGLRLIYYSQIVNDFQKGDIAEGYSVSREKKESFPLTVTSAQKNPTAFYLCASRGYQNTEAFFGQGTRLTVV.

The chain links TRBV9 to TRBJ2-1; TRBD1 might be the D (5 bases). The CDR3 is 12 residues long. Trimming removed 6 bases at V and 5 bases at J, with 9 bases between. From germline, CDR1 is SGDLS and CDR2 YYNGEE. CDR3 bases: TGTGCCAGCAATAACAGGCACAATGAGCAGTTCTTC. Its protein product is CASNNRHNEQFF.

This chain joins TRBV10-3 and TRBJ1-4; D uncertain. Germline CDR1 and CDR2: ENHRY and SYGVKD. The CDR3 consists of 12 residues. Trimming stripped 3 bases from V and 8 bases from J, with 7 bases between. The CDR3 spells CAISDRGEKLFF. CDR3 sequence (DNA): TGTGCCATCAGTGACAGAGGGGAAAAACTGTTTTTT.

The sample holds one count of this clone. The chain carries TRBV6-5 and TRBJ2-1; 9 bases are shared with TRBD2. The germline V gene has CDR1 MNHEY and CDR2 SVGAGI. CDR3 length: 14 residues. J was trimmed by 4 bases and V by 7 bases; bases with no gene match: 5. The CDR3 region is CASTSLAGYNEQFF. The CDR3 DNA follows: TGTGCCAGCACCAGCCTAGCGGGGTACAATGAGCAGTTCTTC.

This sequence joins TRBV19 and TRBJ2-1, with a possible D match to TRBD2 (6 bases). Per the germline V gene, CDR1 is LNHDA and CDR2 is SQIVND (reference sequence). Trimming took 6 bases from V and 5 from J, leaving 23 bases between them. The CDR3 has 17 amino acids. Here the CDR3 reads CASSLGARGLWNNEQFF. In DNA form, the CDR3 reads TGTGCCAGTAGCCTAGGGGCCCGGGGACTGTGGAACAATGAGCAGTTCTTC. Using reference TRBV19 and TRBJ2-1 for the parts outside the CDR3, the full variable domain is DGGITQSPKYLFRKEGQNVTLSCEQNLNHDAMYWYRQDPGQGLRLIYYSQIVNDFQKGDIAEGYSVSREKKESFPLTVTSAQKNPTAFYLCASSLGARGLWNNEQFFGPGTRLTVL.

The V call is TRBV19, the J call TRBJ2-4; TRBD1 matches at 7 bases. The V and J ends lost 9 bases and 9 bases, in that order; junction bases with no gene match: 8. The CDR3 is 12 residues long. Per germline, CDR1 LNHDA and CDR2 SQIVND (reference sequence). Here the CDR3 reads CASSSRGLIQYF. In nucleotides, the CDR3 is TGTGCCAGCAGCTCGAGGGGGCTCATTCAGTACTTC.

V usage is TRBV6-1 and J usage is TRBJ1-3; D is perhaps TRBD1 (6 bases). Trimming left V 5 bases short and J 2 bases short, with 19 bases between. The CDR3 is 17 residues long. The V gene's germline CDR1 is MNHNS and CDR2 SASEGT. In nucleotides, the CDR3 is TGTGCCAGCAGTCAAGAAATTACAGGGTTGACTGGAAACACCATATATTTT. Protein product: CASSQEITGLTGNTIYF.

This clone appeared a few times. V and J are TRBV7-8 and TRBJ1-4; D unclear. V was cut by 2 bases and J by 10 bases, with 8 bases left in between. The CDR3 length is 12 residues. Germline CDR1 SGHVS, CDR2 FQNEAQ. DNA for the CDR3: TGTGCCAGCAGCTTACACTCGGGAAAACTGTTTTTT. Residues: CASSLHSGKLFF.

This chain connects TRBV27 to TRBJ1-2; D might be TRBD1 (5 bases). V was cut by 9 bases and J by 5 bases, with 22 bases left in between. Germline assignment: CDR1 MNHEY and CDR2 SMNVEV (reference sequence). The CDR3 has 15 amino acids. The CDR3 region is CASGQPGLASYGYTF. CDR3 DNA sequence: TGTGCCAGTGGACAACCGGGACTGGCGTCGTATGGCTACACCTTC.

This chain connects TRBV19 to TRBJ2-2; 7 bases fit TRBD2. The germline V gene has CDR1 LNHDA and CDR2 SQIVND (reference sequence). The CDR3 length is 17 residues. After removal of 3 bases from V and 1 base from J, the junction contained 8 bases not matched to a gene. Here the CDR3 reads CASSIPRASGNTGELFF. The CDR3 coding sequence is TGTGCCAGTAGTATTCCCCGAGCTAGCGGGAACACCGGGGAGCTGTTTTTT.

The gene calls are TRBV7-8 and TRBJ1-2; 7 bases map to TRBD1. Unmatched junction bases numbered 20, after V lost 4 bases and J lost 0 bases. Germline V lookup: CDR1 SGHVS, CDR2 FQNEAQ. CDR3 size: 20 residues. Here the CDR3 DNA reads TGTGCCAGCAGCTCCCTCGGGGGATTAGGACAGGCGGGTCCTAACTATGGCTACACCTTC. This sequence encodes CASSSLGGLGQAGPNYGYTF.

This clone turned up a few times. The chain links TRBV5-1 to TRBJ2-7; 10 bases fit TRBD2. Germline V gene sequence: CDR1 SGHRS, CDR2 YFSETQ. The CDR3 length is 15 residues. Germline trimming cut 0 bases from V and 4 bases from J; bases unmatched to any gene: 4. CDR3 region: CASSLAASGSYEQYF. For the CDR3, the DNA is TGCGCCAGCAGCTTGGCGGCTAGCGGGAGTTACGAGCAGTACTTC. Full variable domain (outside the CDR3, taken from reference TRBV5-1 and TRBJ2-7): KAGVTQTPRYLIKTRGQQVTLSCSPISGHRSVSWYQQTPGQGLQFLFEYFSETQRNKGNFPGRFSGRQFSNSRSEMNVSTLELGDSALYLCASSLAASGSYEQYFGPGTRLTVT.

The V gene is TRBV28, the J gene TRBJ1-2; a weak D match, TRBD1 (5 bases). The germline V and J ends were trimmed by 7 bases and 2 bases, with 17 bases remaining between them. Germline V CDR1 and CDR2: MDHEN, SYDVKM. This CDR3 has 15 amino acids. The CDR3 region is CASTSQGMANYGYTF. The DNA of the CDR3 is TGTGCCAGCACCAGTCAGGGTATGGCGAACTATGGCTACACCTTC.

This clone was picked up one time. The chain is built from TRBV5-8 and TRBJ2-3, with 9 bases lining up with TRBD1. Per the germline V gene, CDR1 is SGHTS and CDR2 is YDEGEE. The CDR3 runs to 16 residues. V trimming: 0 bases; J trimming: 3 bases; junction bases outside the gene matches: 5. The CDR3 bases are TGTGCCAGCAGCTTGGGAACAGGGGGCGCGACAGATACGCAGTATTTT. It codes for CASSLGTGGATDTQYF. Full variable domain (rest looked up from reference TRBV5-8 and TRBJ2-3): EAGVTQSPTHLIKTRGQQATLRCSPISGHTSVYWYQQALGLGLQFLLWYDEGEERNRGNFPPRFSGRQFPNYSSELNVNALELEDSALYLCASSLGTGGATDTQYFGPGTRLTVL.

The V and J genes are TRBV11-2 and TRBJ2-2, with D possibly being TRBD2 (5 bases). This CDR3 comprises 15 residues. The V gene's germline CDR1 is SGHAT and CDR2 FQNNGV. V dropped 2 bases and J dropped 7 bases, with 14 bases sitting between them. CDR3 protein: CASSLPASGYGELFF. The CDR3 DNA sequence: TGTGCCAGCAGCTTACCTGCAAGCGGATACGGGGAGCTGTTTTTT. The complete variable domain, with remaining parts taken from reference TRBV11-2 and TRBJ2-2, reads EAGVAQSPRYKIIEKRQSVAFWCNPISGHATLYWYQQILGQGPKLLIQFQNNGVVDDSQLPKDRFSAERLKGVDSTLKIQPAKLEDSAVYLCASSLPASGYGELFFGEGSRLTVL.

The V and J genes are TRBV18 and TRBJ1-3; 8 bases line up with TRBD1. Germline trimming cut 3 bases from V and 4 bases from J; bases unmatched to any gene: 5. The CDR3 totals 15 residues. The germline CDR1 and CDR2 sequences are KGHSH and LQKENI. The CDR3 loop is CASSPWTGPGNTIYF. CDR3 nucleotides: TGTGCCAGCTCACCGTGGACAGGGCCAGGAAACACCATATATTTT.

The rearrangement joins TRBV6-6 to TRBJ2-2; TRBD1 matches 7 bases. CDR3 length equals 14 residues. Germline V gives CDR1 MNHNY, CDR2 SVGAGI (reference sequence). The ends lost 7 bases at V and 2 bases at J; junction bases unmatched: 4. The CDR3 sequence is CASKRDRNTGELFF. CDR3 sequence (DNA): TGTGCCAGCAAAAGGGACAGAAACACCGGGGAGCTGTTTTTT.

The chain joins TRBV7-5 to TRBJ2-5; the table's D call TRBD2 went unverified against the DNA. TRBV7-5 is a pseudogene segment. CDR3 size: 13 residues. Here the CDR3 DNA reads TGTGCCAGAAGCTCGCCGGGGGAAGAGACCCAGTACTTC. Its protein product is CARSSPGEETQYF.

This clone has a handful of counts. The V gene is TRBV18, the J gene TRBJ1-2, with D possibly matching TRBD1 (6 bases). Deletions cut 2 bases from V and 5 bases from J, with 18 bases between. The CDR3 runs 16 residues. The V gene's germline CDR1 is KGHSH and CDR2 LQKENI. CDR3 DNA: TGTGCCAGCTCACCATTGGATGTCGGGACAAAATATGGCTACACCTTC. It encodes CASSPLDVGTKYGYTF.

J is TRBJ1-2 and V is TRBV6-6; 8 nucleotides line up with TRBD1. Germline assignment: CDR1 MNHNY and CDR2 SVGAGI (reference sequence). The CDR3 spans 15 residues. Losses at the gene ends were 5 bases for V and 5 bases for J; bases not matched to a gene: 10. In nucleotides, the CDR3 is TGTGCCAGCAGTGACGGAGGACAGGGTGGTTATGGCTACACCTTC. Translated, it gives CASSDGGQGGYGYTF.

This chain uses TRBV30 with TRBJ1-1, with unresolved D. This CDR3 comprises 11 residues. The germline V and J ends were trimmed by 0 bases and 7 bases, with 6 bases remaining between them. From germline, CDR1 is GTSNPN and CDR2 SVGIG (reference sequence). CDR3 sequence reads: CAWSVTDEAFF. The DNA of the CDR3 is TGTGCCTGGAGTGTAACAGATGAAGCTTTCTTT. The full variable domain, with the rest looked up from reference TRBV30 and TRBJ1-1, is SQTIHQWPATLVQPVGSPLSLECTVEGTSNPNLYWYRQAAGRGLQLLFYSVGIGQISSEVPQNLSASRPQDRQFILSSKKLLLSDSGFYLCAWSVTDEAFFGQGTRLTVV.

The V call is TRBV5-4, the J call TRBJ2-1; 7 bases map to TRBD2. CDR1 is SGHNT, CDR2 YYREEE, per germline (reference sequence). V shed 2 bases and J 7 bases; nucleotides not matched to a gene: 9. This CDR3 has 15 amino acids. The CDR3 DNA is TGTGCCAGCAGCTTAAGCGGGGCCCTTAGAAATGAGCAGTTCTTC. Amino acid sequence: CASSLSGALRNEQFF.

The V gene is TRBV2, the J gene TRBJ2-5, with 9 nucleotides matching TRBD2. This CDR3 comprises 13 residues. V lost 6 bases, J lost 4 bases, and 3 bases stayed unmatched. CDR1 is SNHLY and CDR2 is FYNNEI in the germline V gene. The CDR3 region is CASSGLARETQYF. The CDR3 bases are TGTGCCAGCAGCGGACTAGCGCGAGAGACCCAGTACTTC.